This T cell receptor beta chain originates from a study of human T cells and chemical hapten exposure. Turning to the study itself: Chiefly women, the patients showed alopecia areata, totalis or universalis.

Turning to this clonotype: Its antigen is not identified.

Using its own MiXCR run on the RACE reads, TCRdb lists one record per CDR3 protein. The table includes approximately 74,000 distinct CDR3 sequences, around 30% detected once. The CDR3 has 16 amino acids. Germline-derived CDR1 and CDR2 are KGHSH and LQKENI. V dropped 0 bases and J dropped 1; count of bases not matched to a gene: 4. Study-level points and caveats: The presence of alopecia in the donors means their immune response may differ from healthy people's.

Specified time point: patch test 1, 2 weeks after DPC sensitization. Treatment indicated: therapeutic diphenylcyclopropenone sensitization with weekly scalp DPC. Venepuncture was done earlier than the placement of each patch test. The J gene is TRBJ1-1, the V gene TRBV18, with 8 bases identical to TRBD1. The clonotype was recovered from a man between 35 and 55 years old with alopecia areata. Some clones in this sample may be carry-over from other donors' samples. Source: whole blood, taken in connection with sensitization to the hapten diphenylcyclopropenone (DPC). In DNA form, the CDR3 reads TGTGCCAGCTCACCACCGCGGGGACAGGCGAACACTGAAGCTTTCTTT. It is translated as CASSPPRGQANTEAFF.